These 5 T cell receptor beta chains were sequenced from one sample in a study of graft-versus-host responses after intestinal transplantation. Assay used: immunoSEQ multiplex PCR; TCRdb lists only in-frame clones, some missing. The sample contains about 71,000 clones, around 91% of which appear only once. These TCRs are of unknown antigen specificity. Sequencing was performed on unstimulated CD8+ T cells sorted from spleen or lymph node cells, taken before intestinal transplant. The receptors here all came from a human donor who received an intestinal transplant.

The V and J genes are TRBV6-5 and TRBJ1-2; D is unresolved. There are 14 residues in the CDR3. V dropped 0 bases and J dropped 0 bases, with 5 bases sitting between them. Germline V gives CDR1 MNHEY, CDR2 SVGAGI. The CDR3 nucleotides read TGTGCCAGCAGTTACTCCCCAGCTAACTATGGCTACACCTTC. Translated, it gives CASSYSPANYGYTF.

This rearrangement joins TRBV28 to TRBJ1-1, with D perhaps matching TRBD1 (5 bases). Germline CDR1 and CDR2: MDHEN and SYDVKM. The CDR3 is made up of 14 amino acids. Trimming removed 2 bases from V and 0 bases from J, with 7 bases in between. The CDR3 nucleotides are TGTGCCAGCAGTTTACCAGGGTTGAACACTGAAGCTTTCTTT. Residues: CASSLPGLNTEAFF. The entire variable domain, with the rest obtained from reference TRBV28 and TRBJ1-1, is as follows: DVKVTQSSRYLVKRTGEKVFLECVQDMDHENMFWYRQDPGLGLRLIYFSYDVKMKEKGDIPEGYSVSREKKERFSLILESASTNQTSMYLCASSLPGLNTEAFFGQGTRLTVV.

The chain employs TRBV6-5 and TRBJ2-7, with D perhaps matching TRBD1 (5 bases). The V gene lost 2 bases and the J gene lost 4 bases, with 12 bases spanning the gap. CDR3 length: 14 amino acids. Germline CDR1 MNHEY, CDR2 SVGAGI. CDR3 DNA sequence: TGTGCCAGCAGTTACGCACAGGATCCTTACGAGCAGTACTTC. This codes for CASSYAQDPYEQYF.

The chain combines TRBV6-6 with TRBJ2-1; 7 nucleotides match TRBD1. The CDR3 totals 12 residues. The ends lost 0 bases at V and 10 bases at J; junction bases unmatched: 0. The germline V gene encodes CDR1 MNHNY and CDR2 SVGAGI (reference sequence). The CDR3: CASSYSGQEQFF. In DNA, the CDR3 is TGTGCCAGCAGTTACTCGGGACAGGAGCAGTTCTTC.

DNA for the CDR3: TGTGCCAGCAGCTTAGGGACAGGGGCCTACGAGCAGTACTTC. The encoded protein is CASSLGTGAYEQYF. The gene calls are TRBV11-2 and TRBJ2-7; 9 nucleotides line up with TRBD1. Germline V lookup: CDR1 SGHAT, CDR2 FQNNGV. The CDR3 consists of 14 residues. Trimming at V came to 1 base and at J to 2 bases, leaving 0 bases not matched to a gene.